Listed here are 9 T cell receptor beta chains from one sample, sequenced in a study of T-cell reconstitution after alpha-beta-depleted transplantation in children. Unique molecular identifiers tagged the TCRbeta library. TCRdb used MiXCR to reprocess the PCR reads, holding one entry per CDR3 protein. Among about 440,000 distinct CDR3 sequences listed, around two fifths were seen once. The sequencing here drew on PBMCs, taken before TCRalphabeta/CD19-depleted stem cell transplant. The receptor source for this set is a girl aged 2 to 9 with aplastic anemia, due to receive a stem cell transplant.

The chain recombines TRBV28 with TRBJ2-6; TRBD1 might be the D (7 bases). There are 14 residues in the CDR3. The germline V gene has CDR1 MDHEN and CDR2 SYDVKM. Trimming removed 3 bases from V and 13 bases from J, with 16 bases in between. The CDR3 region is CASSLRGGAGVLTF. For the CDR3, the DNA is TGTGCCAGCAGTTTGCGAGGGGGCGCGGGGGTCCTGACTTTC.

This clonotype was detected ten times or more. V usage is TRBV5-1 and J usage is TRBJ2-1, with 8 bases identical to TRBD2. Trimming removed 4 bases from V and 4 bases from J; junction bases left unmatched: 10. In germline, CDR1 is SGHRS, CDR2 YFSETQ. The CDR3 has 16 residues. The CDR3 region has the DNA TGCGCCAGCAGCCTACGGACTAGCCACGCATACAATGAGCAGTTCTTC. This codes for CASSLRTSHAYNEQFF. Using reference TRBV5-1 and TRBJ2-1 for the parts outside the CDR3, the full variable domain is KAGVTQTPRYLIKTRGQQVTLSCSPISGHRSVSWYQQTPGQGLQFLFEYFSETQRNKGNFPGRFSGRQFSNSRSEMNVSTLELGDSALYLCASSLRTSHAYNEQFFGPGTRLTVL.

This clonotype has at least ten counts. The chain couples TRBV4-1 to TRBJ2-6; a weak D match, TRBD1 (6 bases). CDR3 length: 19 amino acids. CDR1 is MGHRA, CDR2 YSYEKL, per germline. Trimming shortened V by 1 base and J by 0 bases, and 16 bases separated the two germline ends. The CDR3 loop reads CASSQARSTGLSGANVLTF. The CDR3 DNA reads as TGCGCCAGCAGCCAAGCTAGGAGCACAGGGCTCTCTGGGGCCAACGTCCTGACTTTC.

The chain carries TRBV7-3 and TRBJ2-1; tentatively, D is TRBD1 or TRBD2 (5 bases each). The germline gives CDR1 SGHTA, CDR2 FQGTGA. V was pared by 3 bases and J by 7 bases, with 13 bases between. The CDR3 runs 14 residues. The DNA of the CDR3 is TGTGCCAGCAGCTTGGAACGGGACCGGAATGAGCAGTTCTTC. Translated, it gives CASSLERDRNEQFF.

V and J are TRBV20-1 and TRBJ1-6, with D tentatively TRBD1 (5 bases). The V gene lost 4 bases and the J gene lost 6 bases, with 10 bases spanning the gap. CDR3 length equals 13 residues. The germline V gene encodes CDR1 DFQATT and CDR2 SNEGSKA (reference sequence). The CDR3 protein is CSAKSGGNSPLHF. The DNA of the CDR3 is TGCAGTGCTAAGAGTGGGGGTAATTCACCCCTCCACTTT.

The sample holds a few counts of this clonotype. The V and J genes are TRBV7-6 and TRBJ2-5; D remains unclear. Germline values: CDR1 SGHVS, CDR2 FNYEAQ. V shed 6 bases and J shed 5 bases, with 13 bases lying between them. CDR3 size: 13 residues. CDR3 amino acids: CASSPLVRETQYF. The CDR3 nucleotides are TGTGCCAGCAGTCCCCTAGTACGCGAGACCCAGTACTTC. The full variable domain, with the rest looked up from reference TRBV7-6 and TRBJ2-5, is GAGVSQSPRYKVTKRGQDVALRCDPISGHVSLYWYRQALGQGPEFLTYFNYEAQQDKSGLPNDRFSAERPEGSISTLTIQRTEQRDSAMYRCASSPLVRETQYFGPGTRLLVL.

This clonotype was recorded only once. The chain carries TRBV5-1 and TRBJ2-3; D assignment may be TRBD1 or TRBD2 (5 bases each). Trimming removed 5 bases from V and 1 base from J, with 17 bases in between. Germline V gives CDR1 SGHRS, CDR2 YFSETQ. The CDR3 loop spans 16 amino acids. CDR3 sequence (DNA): TGCGCCAGCAGGAGAGGTGGGACGTCCCGCACAGATACGCAGTATTTT. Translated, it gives CASRRGGTSRTDTQYF.

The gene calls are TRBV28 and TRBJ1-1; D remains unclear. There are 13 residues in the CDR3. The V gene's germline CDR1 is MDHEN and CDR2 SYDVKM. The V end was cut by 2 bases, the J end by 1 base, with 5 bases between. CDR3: CASSLIWNTEAFF. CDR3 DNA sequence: TGTGCCAGCAGTTTAATCTGGAACACTGAAGCTTTCTTT.

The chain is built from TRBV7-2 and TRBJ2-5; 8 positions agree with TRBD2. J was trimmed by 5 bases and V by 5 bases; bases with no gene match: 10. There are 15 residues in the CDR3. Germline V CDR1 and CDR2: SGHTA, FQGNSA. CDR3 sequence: CASSPNRGGYETQYF. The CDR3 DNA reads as TGTGCCAGCAGCCCGAATCGGGGGGGCTACGAGACCCAGTACTTC.